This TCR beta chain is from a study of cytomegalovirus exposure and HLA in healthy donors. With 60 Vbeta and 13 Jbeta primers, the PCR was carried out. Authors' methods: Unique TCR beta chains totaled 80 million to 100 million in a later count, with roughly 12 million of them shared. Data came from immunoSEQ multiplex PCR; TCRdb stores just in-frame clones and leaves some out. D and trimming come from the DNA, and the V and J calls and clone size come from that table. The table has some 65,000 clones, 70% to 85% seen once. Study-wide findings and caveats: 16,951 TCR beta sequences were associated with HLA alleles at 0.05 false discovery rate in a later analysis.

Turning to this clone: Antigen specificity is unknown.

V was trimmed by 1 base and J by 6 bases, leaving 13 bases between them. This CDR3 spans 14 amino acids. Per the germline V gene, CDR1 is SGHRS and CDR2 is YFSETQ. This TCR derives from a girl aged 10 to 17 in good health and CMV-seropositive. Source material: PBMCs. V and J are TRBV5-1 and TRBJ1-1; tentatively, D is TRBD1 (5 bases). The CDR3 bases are TGCGCCAGCAGCTTGTTGCAGGGTTTCGCTGAAGCTTTCTTT. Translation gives CASSLLQGFAEAFF.